A single TCR beta chain is shown here with its context. A read error may produce the germline difference seen at one junction end. This sample is part of a study of early stage breast cancer tumors. The CDR3 is made up of 14 amino acids. Germline-derived CDR1 and CDR2 are SSHAT and FNYEAQ (reference sequence). Sequencing was performed with immunoSEQ multiplex PCR; in TCRdb, only in-frame clones are kept and a portion is missing. The table records around 41,000 clones, approximately 72% of them present only once. The sequencing sample was made of blood. The rearrangement links TRBV7-7 to TRBJ1-1, with D possibly matching TRBD1 (5 bases). This receptor was obtained from a person between 50 and 60 years old with breast cancer. CDR3 amino acids: CASSPDSLNTEAFF. In DNA, the CDR3 is TGTGCTAGCAGCCCCGACAGCCTGAACACTGAAGCTTTCTTT.